The 7 T cell receptor beta chains below come from one sample, sequenced in a study of OX40 agonist ivuxolimab in advanced cancers. The method was immunoSEQ multiplex PCR; TCRdb's version includes in-frame clones alone and lacks a portion of them. The data show more than 45,000 clones, approximately 91% seen once. The material was CD4+ or CD8+ T cells sorted from blood, obtained in a trial of the OX40 agonist ivuxolimab. The receptor set was obtained from an adult with an advanced solid tumor such as melanoma, head and neck, liver or kidney cancer.

This rearrangement joins TRBV7-2 to TRBJ2-4; 8 bases are shared with TRBD1. Germline-derived CDR1 and CDR2 are SGHTA and FQGNSA. The CDR3 is 15 amino acids. V was clipped by 6 bases and J by 15 bases; unmatched bases: 19. CDR3 sequence: CASRAPGQAGRTTYF. CDR3 bases: TGTGCCAGCAGAGCCCCGGGACAGGCGGGAAGAACGACGTACTTC.

The genes are TRBV28 and TRBJ2-1, with TRBD2 as a possible D gene (6 bases). V was trimmed by 3 bases and J by 2 bases, leaving 14 bases between them. The V gene's germline CDR1 is MDHEN and CDR2 SYDVKM. This CDR3 comprises 16 residues. The CDR3 nucleotides are TGTGCCAGCAGTTTTCAGGGAGGTCGGACCTACAATGAGCAGTTCTTC. Its translation: CASSFQGGRTYNEQFF.

This clone was observed a single time. The chain couples TRBV5-1 to TRBJ2-1; TRBD2 matches 8 bases. V shed 3 bases, J shed 5 bases, and the junction held 10 bases outside the gene matches. Germline V gene lookup returns CDR1 SGHRS and CDR2 YFSETQ. CDR3 length: 16 amino acids. This CDR3 is CASSWPTSGVNNEQFF. The CDR3 bases are TGCGCCAGCAGCTGGCCCACTAGCGGAGTTAACAATGAGCAGTTCTTC.

V gene TRBV11-1 combines with J gene TRBJ2-2, with D uncertain. Trimming pared 5 bases from V and 0 bases from J, leaving 13 bases between. CDR1 is SGHAT and CDR2 is FQDESV in the germline V gene (reference sequence). The CDR3 has 16 residues. This CDR3 is CASSRQLASNTGELFF. In nucleotides, the CDR3 is TGTGCCAGCAGCCGCCAATTAGCCTCGAACACCGGGGAGCTGTTTTTT. Supplemented by reference TRBV11-1 and TRBJ2-2, the full variable domain reads EAEVAQSPRYKITEKSQAVAFWCDPISGHATLYWYRQILGQGPELLVQFQDESVVDDSQLPKDRFSAERLKGVDSTLKIQPAELGDSAMYLCASSRQLASNTGELFFGEGSRLTVL.

The J gene is TRBJ2-7, the V gene TRBV6-1; D perhaps matches TRBD2 (7 bases). The CDR3 is 15 residues long. Germline-derived CDR1 and CDR2 are MNHNS and SASEGT. Trimming cost V 1 base and J 0 bases, with 10 bases left between them. The CDR3 region is CASSEGGGVSYEQYF. As DNA, the CDR3 is TGTGCCAGCAGTGAAGGAGGGGGGGTCTCCTACGAGCAGTACTTC.

The chain uses TRBV28 and TRBJ2-2, with D possibly being TRBD1 (5 bases). Germline V gene lookup returns CDR1 MDHEN and CDR2 SYDVKM. Trimming removed 4 bases at V and 2 bases at J, with 17 bases between. CDR3 size: 17 residues. DNA of the CDR3: TGTGCCAGCAGTTCTTTAGCCAGGGTTACAAACACCGGGGAGCTGTTTTTT. As protein: CASSSLARVTNTGELFF.

V gene TRBV7-9 combines with J gene TRBJ1-1, with D unresolved. Trimming left V 1 base short and J 1 base short, with 7 bases between. The germline V gene has CDR1 SEHNR and CDR2 FQNEAQ (reference sequence). The CDR3 length is 14 residues. The CDR3 loop is CASSLVAGNTEAFF. DNA for the CDR3: TGTGCCAGCAGCTTAGTTGCAGGGAACACTGAAGCTTTCTTT.